The 22 T cell receptor beta chains given below trace back to one sample, sequenced in a study of cytomegalovirus exposure and HLA in healthy donors. PCR was performed using 60 Vbeta and 13 Jbeta primers. TCRdb keeps only in-frame clones here, not all; method: immunoSEQ multiplex PCR. Of over 100,000 clones in the sample, 82% were seen once. Sequenced input: PBMCs. These receptors originate from a man aged 25-45 years in good health and CMV-seropositive.

The chain combines TRBV2 with TRBJ2-5; 7 nucleotides agree with TRBD2. The trim removed 2 bases at V and 5 bases at J, leaving 8 bases unmatched. This CDR3 has 15 residues. Germline loops: CDR1 SNHLY, CDR2 FYNNEI. Here the CDR3 DNA reads TGTGCCAGCAGTGAAAGACCCGGGCGGGGGGAGACCCAGTACTTC. As protein: CASSERPGRGETQYF. Looking up the rest from reference TRBV2 and TRBJ2-5 gives the full variable domain: EPEVTQTPSHQVTQMGQEVILRCVPISNHLYFYWYRQILGQKVEFLVSFYNNEISEKSEIFDDQFSVERPDGSNFTLKIRSTKLEDSAMYFCASSERPGRGETQYFGPGTRLLVL.

The rearrangement links TRBV5-1 to TRBJ2-1; D is uncertain. Germline V gene lookup returns CDR1 SGHRS and CDR2 YFSETQ. CDR3 length: 14 amino acids. Trimming took 0 bases from V and 8 from J, leaving 12 bases between them. DNA of the CDR3: TGCGCCAGCAGCTTGGGGCCGTCCAACGATGAGCAGTTCTTC. Translation gives CASSLGPSNDEQFF.

The genes are TRBV19 and TRBJ1-5; tentative D call: TRBD1 (6 bases). Trimming stripped 4 bases from V and 5 bases from J, with 12 bases between. Germline V gene data show CDR1 as LNHDA and CDR2 as SQIVND (reference sequence). The CDR3 has 14 residues. The CDR3 reads CASSTPGGDQPQHF. The DNA for the CDR3 is TGTGCCAGTAGTACCCCTGGGGGCGATCAGCCCCAGCATTTT. Using reference TRBV19 and TRBJ1-5 for the parts outside the CDR3, the full variable domain is DGGITQSPKYLFRKEGQNVTLSCEQNLNHDAMYWYRQDPGQGLRLIYYSQIVNDFQKGDIAEGYSVSREKKESFPLTVTSAQKNPTAFYLCASSTPGGDQPQHFGDGTRLSIL.

V is TRBV7-2 and J is TRBJ1-4, with 7 bases identical to TRBD1. CDR1 is SGHTA and CDR2 is FQGNSA in the germline V gene. CDR3 size: 14 residues. Trimming removed 3 bases from V and 7 bases from J; junction bases left unmatched: 5. The CDR3 region has the DNA TGTGCCAGCAGCTTCACGGACAGGCCTGAAAAACTGTTTTTT. Protein product: CASSFTDRPEKLFF.

In the case of this clone: Compared with germline, one end of the junction differs, possibly owing to a read error. The chain carries TRBV18 and TRBJ1-5; possible D gene TRBD1, 5 bases. The CDR3 covers 14 residues. CDR1 is KGHSH, CDR2 LQKENI, per germline. DNA of the CDR3: TGTGCCAACTCACCACCGGGGCAGGGTCAGCCCCAGCATTTT. It is translated as CANSPPGQGQPQHF.

This chain joins TRBV27 and TRBJ1-1; 7 bases are shared with TRBD1. CDR3 length equals 15 residues. The germline V gene has CDR1 MNHEY and CDR2 SMNVEV (reference sequence). With 3 bases clipped from V and 0 bases from J, the junction kept 4 bases outside the gene matches. The CDR3 coding sequence is TGTGCCAGCAGTTTCGGGACAGCGCTGAACACTGAAGCTTTCTTT. This codes for CASSFGTALNTEAFF.

V and J are TRBV28 and TRBJ2-2; TRBD1 matches at 8 bases. This CDR3 region has 13 residues. The V segment lost 11 bases and the J segment 1 base; nucleotides outside the gene matches: 3. Germline V gene sequence: CDR1 MDHEN, CDR2 SYDVKM. DNA of the CDR3: TGTGCCTCGACAGGGGAGAACACCGGGGAGCTGTTTTTT. This encodes CASTGENTGELFF. Full variable domain (missing parts from reference TRBV28 and TRBJ2-2): DVKVTQSSRYLVKRTGEKVFLECVQDMDHENMFWYRQDPGLGLRLIYFSYDVKMKEKGDIPEGYSVSREKKERFSLILESASTNQTSMYLCASTGENTGELFFGEGSRLTVL.

CDR3 sequence reads: CASSLVLAGLLADTQYF. CDR3 nucleotide sequence: TGCGCCAGCAGCTTGGTCCTAGCGGGCCTCCTCGCAGATACGCAGTATTTT. The gene calls are TRBV5-1 and TRBJ2-3, with 8 bases fitting TRBD2. CDR1 and CDR2 (germline): SGHRS, YFSETQ. This CDR3 has 17 residues. J lost 4 bases, V lost 0 bases, and 10 bases had no gene match.

Only one count was recorded for this clone. The CDR3 coding sequence is TGTGCCAGCAGTTACTCGACAGAACAAGAGACCCAGTACTTC. It specifies CASSYSTEQETQYF. This sequence joins TRBV6-5 and TRBJ2-5, with D perhaps matching TRBD1 (5 bases). Looked up from germline, CDR1 is MNHEY and CDR2 is SVGAGI. V shed 0 bases and J shed 2 bases, with 7 bases lying between them. CDR3 length equals 14 residues.

This clone occurred once. V is TRBV28 and J is TRBJ2-6, with D possibly TRBD2 on 5 matching bases. V dropped 6 bases and J dropped 3 bases, with 24 bases sitting between them. There are 19 residues in the CDR3. Germline V lookup: CDR1 MDHEN, CDR2 SYDVKM. This CDR3 reads CASSPRLTRMGGGANVLTF. For the CDR3, the DNA is TGTGCCAGCAGCCCAAGACTTACTAGGATGGGTGGTGGGGCCAACGTCCTGACTTTC.

This chain connects TRBV9 to TRBJ1-6; TRBD1 aligns across 10 bases. V shed 4 bases and J 7 bases; nucleotides not matched to a gene: 8. This CDR3 has 16 amino acids. CDR1 is SGDLS and CDR2 is YYNGEE in the germline V gene. As DNA, the CDR3 is TGTGCCAGCAGCCCGGGACAGGGGCCGCGGAATTCACCCCTCCACTTT. Protein sequence: CASSPGQGPRNSPLHF.

The CDR3 sequence is CASSQDYSYSNQPQHF. The DNA for the CDR3 is TGCGCCAGCAGCCAAGATTACTCTTATAGCAATCAGCCCCAGCATTTT. The chain employs TRBV4-1 and TRBJ1-5, with D unresolved. CDR1 is MGHRA and CDR2 is YSYEKL in the germline V gene. The CDR3 contains 16 residues. Deletions cut 0 bases from V and 0 bases from J, with 9 bases between.

The genes are TRBV29-1 and TRBJ1-1; D not resolved. The CDR3 has 12 amino acids. Germline CDR1 and CDR2: SQVTM and ANQGSEA. The V gene lost 5 bases and the J gene lost 3 bases, with 10 bases spanning the gap. The CDR3 protein is CSVQVHDTEAFF. CDR3 DNA sequence: TGCAGCGTTCAGGTACACGACACTGAAGCTTTCTTT. Drawing the rest from reference TRBV29-1 and TRBJ1-1, the complete variable domain is SAVISQKPSRDICQRGTSLTIQCQVDSQVTMMFWYRQQPGQSLTLIATANQGSEATYESGFVIDKFPISRPNLTFSTLTVSNMSPEDSSIYLCSVQVHDTEAFFGQGTRLTVV.

This sequence joins TRBV5-1 and TRBJ1-2; 12 bases fit TRBD1. The CDR3 length is 16 residues. Per germline, CDR1 SGHRS and CDR2 YFSETQ. Germline trimming cut 4 bases from V and 8 bases from J; bases unmatched to any gene: 12. In DNA, the CDR3 is TGCGCCAGCAGCCCCGGGACAGGGGGCGTCGGATTCGGCTACACCTTC. This encodes CASSPGTGGVGFGYTF. The full variable domain, its missing parts supplied by reference TRBV5-1 and TRBJ1-2, is KAGVTQTPRYLIKTRGQQVTLSCSPISGHRSVSWYQQTPGQGLQFLFEYFSETQRNKGNFPGRFSGRQFSNSRSEMNVSTLELGDSALYLCASSPGTGGVGFGYTFGSGTRLTVV.

The gene calls are TRBV21-1 and TRBJ2-5; the D call in the table, TRBD2, was not verified against the DNA. TRBV21-1 is a listed pseudogene. CDR3 size: 21 residues. CDR3 region: CASSKYPGWIAEEGTQETQYF. CDR3 DNA: TGTGCCAGCAGCAAATATCCTGGGTGGATAGCGGAGGAGGGGACCCAAGAGACCCAGTACTTC.

The genes are TRBV11-2 and TRBJ2-1, with 8 nucleotides matching TRBD2. The CDR3 extends over 17 amino acids. Germline V gene data show CDR1 as SGHAT and CDR2 as FQNNGV. With V trimmed by 5 bases and J by 3 bases, 12 bases remained unmatched. The CDR3 bases are TGTGCCAGCAGCCCCCGGGGGGGGGCGGGCGGCTACAATGAGCAGTTCTTC. Protein product: CASSPRGGAGGYNEQFF.

J is TRBJ2-7 and V is TRBV7-9; D gene uncertain. CDR1 and CDR2 (germline): SEHNR, FQNEAQ (reference sequence). This CDR3 has 14 amino acids. Trimming shortened V by 2 bases and J by 2 bases, and 10 bases separated the two germline ends. The CDR3 sequence: CASSLHGSTYEQYF. In nucleotides, the CDR3 is TGTGCCAGCAGCTTACATGGCAGTACCTACGAGCAGTACTTC.

The chain joins TRBV5-6 to TRBJ2-3, with 9 bases lining up with TRBD2. V lost 3 bases to trimming and J lost 2 bases; unmatched junction nucleotides: 4. The CDR3 length is 15 residues. The germline V gene encodes CDR1 SGHDT and CDR2 YYEEEE. The CDR3 sequence is CASSSAGGTTDTQYF. DNA of the CDR3: TGTGCCAGCAGCTCAGCGGGGGGAACCACAGATACGCAGTATTTT.

This clone was seen only a few times. This chain connects TRBV5-1 to TRBJ2-2; D is perhaps TRBD2 (5 bases). CDR1 is SGHRS and CDR2 is YFSETQ in the germline V gene. V was trimmed by 4 bases and J by 4 bases, leaving 11 bases between them. The CDR3 consists of 14 residues. The DNA for the CDR3 is TGCGCCAGCAGCCCCGGAGGCCCCACCGGGGAGCTGTTTTTT. This encodes CASSPGGPTGELFF.

The rearrangement links TRBV12-5 to TRBJ1-5, with D possibly TRBD1 on 6 matching bases. Germline lookup yields CDR1 LGHNT and CDR2 FRNRAP. This CDR3 has 13 amino acids. V gave up 1 base and J gave up 7 bases, with 8 bases separating them. The CDR3 loop reads CASGLGGGQPQHF. The CDR3 DNA follows: TGTGCTAGTGGTTTGGGGGGGGGCCAGCCCCAGCATTTT.

This rearrangement joins TRBV10-3 to TRBJ2-3; 9 nucleotides line up with TRBD1. V shed 6 bases, J shed 5 bases, and the junction held 0 bases outside the gene matches. This CDR3 region has 12 residues. Germline assignment: CDR1 ENHRY and CDR2 SYGVKD. The CDR3 DNA follows: TGTGCCATCAGGACAGGGGGAGATACGCAGTATTTT. This sequence encodes CAIRTGGDTQYF.

The chain combines TRBV19 with TRBJ1-2, with TRBD1 identical over 10 bases. Germline CDR1 LNHDA, CDR2 SQIVND (reference sequence). V shed 7 bases, J shed 4 bases, and the junction held 6 bases outside the gene matches. The CDR3 contains 14 residues. The CDR3 DNA is TGTGCCAGTACCAAGACAGGGGGCGCCTATGGCTACACCTTC. Translating it yields CASTKTGGAYGYTF.